Below, one T cell receptor beta chain is given with its context. The data were taken from a study of glioma-infiltrating T cells after dendritic cell vaccination. Per the germline V gene, CDR1 is SGHTA and CDR2 is FQGNSA. Between the trimmed V and J ends, which lost 0 bases and 4 bases, there was a span of 7 bases. This CDR3 has 13 amino acids. TCRdb's copy holds only in-frame clones and misses some; the assay was immunoSEQ multiplex PCR. This table holds about 38,000 clones, roughly four fifths found once. J is TRBJ2-7 and V is TRBV7-2; a weak D match, TRBD2 (5 bases). This clonotype was obtained from a human donor with glioblastoma. Sequenced here: blood, sampled before dendritic cell vaccination. The CDR3 is CASSLAGRYEQYF. CDR3 DNA: TGTGCCAGCAGCTTAGCGGGGAGATACGAGCAGTACTTC.